This is a list of T cell receptor beta chains from one sample in a study of blood T cell repertoires in COVID-19. The protocol was immunoSEQ multiplex PCR, while the TCRdb copy is restricted to in-frame clones and leaves out a portion. The sample lists about 39,000 clones; 75% to 90% were seen once. Sequencing was carried out using peripheral blood. These receptors were obtained from a man aged 50-59 years with active or convalescent COVID-19. CDR3s include the opening cysteine and the closing phenylalanine or tryptophan. Fields, in order: V gene, D gene, clone size, J gene, CDR3 DNA, CDR3 protein. The D gene is left open where the match is weak. Rows may omit the clone size; those that give it use once, few, many or a size class.

TRBV7-8	TRBD1	-	TRBJ1-3	TGTGCCAGCAGAGAGGGACAGGCCTCTGGAAACACCATATATTTT	CASREGQASGNTIYF
TRBV5-5	TRBD1	-	TRBJ1-1	TGTGCCAGCAGCGCTCGGACAGGGAGAAGGGGGAACACTGAAGCTTTCTTT	CASSARTGRRGNTEAFF
TRBV27	-	-	TRBJ1-5	TGTGCCAGCAGTTTAGGGTCAGGGCTTCAGCCCCAGCATTTT	CASSLGSGLQPQHF
TRBV5-4	-	-	TRBJ2-7	TGTGCCAGCAGCTTGGAGGGGCAGGGTCGCAACGAGCAGTACTTC	CASSLEGQGRNEQYF
TRBV14	TRBD2	-	TRBJ2-5	TGTGCCAGCAGTTCAAGACTAGCGGGGGTAGGAGAGACCCAGTACTTC	CASSSRLAGVGETQYF
TRBV10-2	TRBD2	-	TRBJ2-3	TGCGCCAGCAGAGGGGCTTGGGGCGGGGGGGGCACAGATACGCAGTATTTT	CASRGAWGGGGTDTQYF
TRBV3-1/TRBV3-2	TRBD2	-	TRBJ2-2	TGTGCCAGCAGCCAGGCGGGGGTGAACACCGGGGAGCTGTTTTTT	CASSQAGVNTGELFF
TRBV2	-	once	TRBJ1-5	TGTGCCAGCAGTGGTGGCCTCAACAATCAGCCCCAGCATTTT	CASSGGLNNQPQHF
TRBV11-2	TRBD2	-	TRBJ2-3	TGTGCCAGCAGCGCCCAAGCGGGGGGGCTCCTAGATACGCAGTATTTT	CASSAQAGGLLDTQYF
TRBV18	-	-	TRBJ1-1	TGTGCCAGCTCAAGAGCCGGGACTGAGAACACTGAAGCTTTCTTT	CASSRAGTENTEAFF
TRBV5-5	TRBD1	-	TRBJ1-1	TGTGCCAGCAGCTTAAAACAGGGGGCCAACACTGAAGCTTTCTTT	CASSLKQGANTEAFF
TRBV27	TRBD1	-	TRBJ2-5	TGTGCCAGCCGATCCAGGGGGAAGACCCAGTACTTC	CASRSRGKTQYF
TRBV29-1	-	few	TRBJ2-3	TGCAGCGTTGTAGTCCCCGCGGCAGGCACAGATACGCAGTATTTT	CSVVVPAAGTDTQYF
TRBV6-1	TRBD1	-	TRBJ1-1	TGTGCCAGCAGTGAATGGACAGGGCGGACTGAAGCTTTCTTT	CASSEWTGRTEAFF
TRBV5-5	-	once	TRBJ1-4	TGTGCCAGCAGTTCCCAAGCCGGTACAACTAATGAAAAACTGTTTTTT	CASSSQAGTTNEKLFF
TRBV9	TRBD1	-	TRBJ1-6	TGTGCCAGCAGCACAGGACAGGGAAATTCACCCCTCCACTTT	CASSTGQGNSPLHF
TRBV6-5	-	-	TRBJ1-1	TGTGCCAGCAGTTACTCGGGCAGGATGGACACTGAAGCTTTCTTT	CASSYSGRMDTEAFF
TRBV3-1/TRBV3-2	-	-	TRBJ1-6	TGTGCCAGCAGCCGAGGACAAGCCTATAATTCACCCCTCCACTTT	CASSRGQAYNSPLHF
TRBV3-1/TRBV3-2	-	-	TRBJ1-6	TGTGCCAGCAGCCGTCCGACAGCCTCTGGTAATTCACCCCTCCACTTT	CASSRPTASGNSPLHF
TRBV6-2/TRBV6-3	TRBD2	-	TRBJ2-7	TGTGCCAGCAGTTACTCCCAGCGGGGGAACTCCTACGAGCAGTACTTC	CASSYSQRGNSYEQYF
TRBV19	-	-	TRBJ2-7	TGTGCCAGTAGTATAGACGCAGGGGCCAGCTCCTACGAGCAGTACTTC	CASSIDAGASSYEQYF
TRBV11-2	TRBD1	-	TRBJ2-7	TGTGCCAGCAGCCGCGTGGGGACAGGGTCCTACGAGCAGTACTTC	CASSRVGTGSYEQYF